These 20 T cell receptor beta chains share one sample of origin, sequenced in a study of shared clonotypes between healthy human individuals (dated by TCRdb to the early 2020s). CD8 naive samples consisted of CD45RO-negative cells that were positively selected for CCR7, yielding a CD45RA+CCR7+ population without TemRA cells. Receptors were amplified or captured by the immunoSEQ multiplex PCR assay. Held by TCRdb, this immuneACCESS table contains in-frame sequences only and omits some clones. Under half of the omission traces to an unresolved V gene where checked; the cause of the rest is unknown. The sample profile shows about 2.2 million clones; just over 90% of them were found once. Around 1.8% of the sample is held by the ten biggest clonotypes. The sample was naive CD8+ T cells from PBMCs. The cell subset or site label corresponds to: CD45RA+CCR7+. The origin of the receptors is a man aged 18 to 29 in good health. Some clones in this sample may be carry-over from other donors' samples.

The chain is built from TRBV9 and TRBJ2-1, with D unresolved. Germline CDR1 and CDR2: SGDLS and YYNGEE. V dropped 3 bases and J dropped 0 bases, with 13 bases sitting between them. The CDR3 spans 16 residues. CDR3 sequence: CASSDTLYRSYNEQFF. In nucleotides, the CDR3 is TGTGCCAGCAGCGACACACTCTACCGCTCCTACAATGAGCAGTTCTTC.

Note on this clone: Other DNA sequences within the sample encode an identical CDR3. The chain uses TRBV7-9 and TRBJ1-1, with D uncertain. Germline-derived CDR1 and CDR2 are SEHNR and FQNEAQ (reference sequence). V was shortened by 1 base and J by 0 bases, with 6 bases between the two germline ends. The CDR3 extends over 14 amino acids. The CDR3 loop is CASSLVAVNTEAFF. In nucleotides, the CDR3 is TGTGCCAGCAGCTTAGTCGCGGTGAACACTGAAGCTTTCTTT.

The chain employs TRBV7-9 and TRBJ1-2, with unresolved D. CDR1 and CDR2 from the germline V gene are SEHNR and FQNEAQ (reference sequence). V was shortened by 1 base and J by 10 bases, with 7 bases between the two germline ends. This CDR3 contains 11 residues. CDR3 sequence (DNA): TGTGCCAGCAGCTTAGGTCGGACCTACACCTTC. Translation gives CASSLGRTYTF.

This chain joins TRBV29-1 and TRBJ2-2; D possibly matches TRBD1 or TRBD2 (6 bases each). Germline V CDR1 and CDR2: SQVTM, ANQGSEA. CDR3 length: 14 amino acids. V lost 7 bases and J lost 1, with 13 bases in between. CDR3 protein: CSGGTWRNTGELFF. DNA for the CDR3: TGCAGCGGCGGGACATGGAGGAACACCGGGGAGCTGTTTTTT.

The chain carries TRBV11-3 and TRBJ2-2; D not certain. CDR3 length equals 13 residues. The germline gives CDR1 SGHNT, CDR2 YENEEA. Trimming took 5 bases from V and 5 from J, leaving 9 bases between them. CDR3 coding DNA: TGTGCCAGCAGCCCCACTGAGACCGGGGAGCTGTTTTTT. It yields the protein CASSPTETGELFF.

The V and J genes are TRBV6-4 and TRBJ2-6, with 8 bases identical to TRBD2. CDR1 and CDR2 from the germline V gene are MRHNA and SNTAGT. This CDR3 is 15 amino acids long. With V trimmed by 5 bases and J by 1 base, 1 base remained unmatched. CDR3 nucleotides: TGTGCCAGCAGTAGCGGGAGTTCTGGGGCCAACGTCCTGACTTTC. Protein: CASSSGSSGANVLTF.

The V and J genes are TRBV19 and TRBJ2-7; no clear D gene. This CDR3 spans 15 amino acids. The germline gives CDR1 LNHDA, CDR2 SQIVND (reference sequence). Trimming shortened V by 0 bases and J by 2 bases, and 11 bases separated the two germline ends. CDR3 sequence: CASSIEASPTYEQYF. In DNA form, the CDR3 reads TGTGCCAGTAGTATAGAAGCCTCGCCTACCTACGAGCAGTACTTC.

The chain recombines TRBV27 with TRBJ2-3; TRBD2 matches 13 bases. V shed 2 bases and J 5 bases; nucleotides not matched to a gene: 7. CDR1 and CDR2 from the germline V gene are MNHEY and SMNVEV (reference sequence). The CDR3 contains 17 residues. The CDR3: CASSLLLAGGLGDTQYF. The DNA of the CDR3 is TGTGCCAGCAGTTTACTACTAGCGGGAGGGCTAGGAGATACGCAGTATTTT.

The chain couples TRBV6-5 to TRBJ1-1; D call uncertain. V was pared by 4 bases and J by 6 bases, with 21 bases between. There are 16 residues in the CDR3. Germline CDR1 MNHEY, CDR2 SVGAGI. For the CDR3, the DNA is TGTGCCAGCAGTTCCACCCCCTGGCGGGGAATCGCTGAAGCTTTCTTT. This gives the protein CASSSTPWRGIAEAFF.

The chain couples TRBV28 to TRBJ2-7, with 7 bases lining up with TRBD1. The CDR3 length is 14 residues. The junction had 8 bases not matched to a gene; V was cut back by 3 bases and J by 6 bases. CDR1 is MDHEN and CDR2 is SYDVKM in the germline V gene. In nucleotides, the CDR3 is TGTGCCAGCAGTTTCCAGGGGGTGTTGGGCGAGCAGTACTTC. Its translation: CASSFQGVLGEQYF.

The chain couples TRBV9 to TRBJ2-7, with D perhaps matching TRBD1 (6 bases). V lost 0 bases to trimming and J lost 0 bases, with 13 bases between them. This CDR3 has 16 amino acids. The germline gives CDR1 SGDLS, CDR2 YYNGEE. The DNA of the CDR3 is TGTGCCAGCAGCGTAGAGGGGGACCCGAGCTCCTACGAGCAGTACTTC. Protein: CASSVEGDPSSYEQYF.

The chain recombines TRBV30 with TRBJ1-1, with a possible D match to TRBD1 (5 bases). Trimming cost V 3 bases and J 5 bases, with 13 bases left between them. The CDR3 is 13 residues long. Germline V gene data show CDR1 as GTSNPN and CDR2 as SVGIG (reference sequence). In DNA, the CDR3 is TGTGCCTGGAGGCCCGGGGCGAAAACTGAAGCTTTCTTT. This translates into CAWRPGAKTEAFF.

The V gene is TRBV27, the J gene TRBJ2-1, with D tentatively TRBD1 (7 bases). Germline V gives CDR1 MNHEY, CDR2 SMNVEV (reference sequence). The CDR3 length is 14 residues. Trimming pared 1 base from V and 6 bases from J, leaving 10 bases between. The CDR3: CASSLYQGGNEQFF. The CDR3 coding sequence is TGTGCCAGCAGTTTATATCAGGGGGGCAATGAGCAGTTCTTC.

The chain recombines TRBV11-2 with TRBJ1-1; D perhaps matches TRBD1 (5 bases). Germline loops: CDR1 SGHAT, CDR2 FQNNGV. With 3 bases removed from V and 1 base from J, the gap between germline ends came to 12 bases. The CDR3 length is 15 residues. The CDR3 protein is CASSFVQGGNTEAFF. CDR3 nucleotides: TGTGCCAGCAGCTTCGTCCAGGGAGGGAACACTGAAGCTTTCTTT.

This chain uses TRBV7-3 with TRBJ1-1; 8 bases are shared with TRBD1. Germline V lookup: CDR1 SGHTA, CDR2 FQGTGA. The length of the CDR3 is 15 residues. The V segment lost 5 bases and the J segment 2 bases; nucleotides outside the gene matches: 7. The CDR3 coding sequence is TGTGCCAGCAGCCGCCCACAGGGGGGTAACACTGAAGCTTTCTTT. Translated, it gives CASSRPQGGNTEAFF. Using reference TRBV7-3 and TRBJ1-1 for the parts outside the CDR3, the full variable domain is GAGVSQTPSNKVTEKGKYVELRCDPISGHTALYWYRQSLGQGPEFLIYFQGTGAADDSGLPNDRFFAVRPEGSVSTLKIQRTERGDSAVYLCASSRPQGGNTEAFFGQGTRLTVV.

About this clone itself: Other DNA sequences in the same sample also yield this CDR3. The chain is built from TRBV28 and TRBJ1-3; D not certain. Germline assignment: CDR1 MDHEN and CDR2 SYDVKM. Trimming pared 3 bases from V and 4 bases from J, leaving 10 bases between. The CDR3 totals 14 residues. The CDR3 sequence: CASSFSGFGNTIYF. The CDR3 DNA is TGTGCCAGCAGTTTTTCTGGGTTCGGAAACACCATATATTTT.

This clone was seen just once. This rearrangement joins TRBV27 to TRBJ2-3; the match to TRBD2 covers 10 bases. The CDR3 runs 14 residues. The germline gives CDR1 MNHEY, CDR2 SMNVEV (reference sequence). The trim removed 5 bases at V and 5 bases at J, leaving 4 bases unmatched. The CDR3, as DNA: TGTGCCAGCAGTCCCAGCGGGAGGGTAGATACGCAGTATTTT. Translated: CASSPSGRVDTQYF.

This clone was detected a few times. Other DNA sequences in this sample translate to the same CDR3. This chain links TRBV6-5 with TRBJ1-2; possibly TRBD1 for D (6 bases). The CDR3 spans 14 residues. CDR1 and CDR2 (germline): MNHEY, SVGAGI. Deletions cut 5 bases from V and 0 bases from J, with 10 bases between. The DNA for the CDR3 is TGTGCCAGCAGTCCTAGGACAGCTAACTATGGCTACACCTTC. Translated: CASSPRTANYGYTF.

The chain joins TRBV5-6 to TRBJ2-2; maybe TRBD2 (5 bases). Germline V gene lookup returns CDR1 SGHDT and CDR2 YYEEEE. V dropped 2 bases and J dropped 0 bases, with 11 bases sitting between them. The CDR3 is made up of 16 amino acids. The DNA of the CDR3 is TGTGCCAGCAGCTTTGATTTAGCGTCGAACACCGGGGAGCTGTTTTTT. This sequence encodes CASSFDLASNTGELFF.

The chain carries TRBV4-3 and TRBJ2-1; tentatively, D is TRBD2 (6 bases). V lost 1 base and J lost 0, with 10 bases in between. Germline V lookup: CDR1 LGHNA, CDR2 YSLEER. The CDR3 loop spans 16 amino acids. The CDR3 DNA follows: TGCGCCAGCAGCCAAGGTACCGGGGGCTCCTACAATGAGCAGTTCTTC. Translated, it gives CASSQGTGGSYNEQFF.